A selection of T cell receptor beta chains follows, all from one sample in a study of OX40 agonist ivuxolimab in advanced cancers. The protocol was immunoSEQ multiplex PCR, while the TCRdb copy is restricted to in-frame clones and leaves out a portion. Here the sample spans more than 80,000 clones, roughly 89% being singletons. Source: CD4+ or CD8+ T cells sorted from blood, taken in a trial of the OX40 agonist ivuxolimab. The receptors stem from an adult with an advanced solid tumor such as melanoma, head and neck, liver or kidney cancer. Each CDR3 is given with its conserved first and last residue. The order of the fields is J gene, clone size, D gene, V gene, CDR3 DNA, CDR3 protein. A D gene is named only where the DNA matches it firmly. Not all rows give a size; the values are once, few, many and, for expanded clones, a class.

j_gene: TRBJ1-2; abundance: once; d_gene: TRBD1; v_gene: TRBV29-1; CDR3nt: TGCAGCGTCGTTACCGGGACAGGGATCGATGGCTACACCTTC; CDR3aa: CSVVTGTGIDGYTF
j_gene: TRBJ2-5; abundance: NA; d_gene: NA; v_gene: TRBV9; CDR3nt: TGTGCCACGAGAAGGGGGGACGACCAAGAGACCCAGTACTTC; CDR3aa: CATRRGDDQETQYF
j_gene: TRBJ2-7; abundance: NA; d_gene: NA; v_gene: TRBV30; CDR3nt: TGTGCCTGGAGTGTACCGGGGGTCTACTACGAGCAGTACTTC; CDR3aa: CAWSVPGVYYEQYF
j_gene: TRBJ2-1; abundance: NA; d_gene: NA; v_gene: TRBV27; CDR3nt: TGTGCCAGCAGTTTAGGGGCGGAGTACAATGAGCAGTTCTTC; CDR3aa: CASSLGAEYNEQFF
j_gene: TRBJ2-5; abundance: NA; d_gene: NA; v_gene: TRBV4-1; CDR3nt: TGCGCCAGCAGCCAAGATCAGACGGGGGAGACCCAGTACTTC; CDR3aa: CASSQDQTGETQYF
j_gene: TRBJ1-2; abundance: NA; d_gene: NA; v_gene: TRBV29-1; CDR3nt: TGCAGCGTTCCGCCCGAGGGGGGCTATGGCTACACCTTC; CDR3aa: CSVPPEGGYGYTF
j_gene: TRBJ2-5; abundance: NA; d_gene: NA; v_gene: TRBV18; CDR3nt: TGTGCCAGCTCACCTACCTTGTCCAGGAGGCAAGAGACCCAGTACTTC; CDR3aa: CASSPTLSRRQETQYF
j_gene: TRBJ2-2; abundance: NA; d_gene: NA; v_gene: TRBV14; CDR3nt: TGTGCCAGCAGCCAAGTGACGAACACCGGGGAGCTGTTTTTT; CDR3aa: CASSQVTNTGELFF
j_gene: TRBJ2-1; abundance: NA; d_gene: NA; v_gene: TRBV4-1; CDR3nt: TGCGCCAGCAGCCAACTATTGGATGAGCAGTTCTTC; CDR3aa: CASSQLLDEQFF
j_gene: TRBJ2-7; abundance: NA; d_gene: NA; v_gene: TRBV6-6; CDR3nt: TGTGCCAGCAGTTATCTTGGGGGTCCCTACGAGCAGTACTTC; CDR3aa: CASSYLGGPYEQYF
j_gene: TRBJ2-2; abundance: NA; d_gene: NA; v_gene: TRBV11-3; CDR3nt: TGTGCCAGCAGCTCCGCCCTCTGGGAGCTGAACACCGGGGAGCTGTTTTTT; CDR3aa: CASSSALWELNTGELFF
j_gene: TRBJ1-5; abundance: NA; d_gene: TRBD1; v_gene: TRBV12-5; CDR3nt: TGTGCTAGTGGTTTGGTACTAGGGGACAGGCGCAATCAGCCCCAGCATTTT; CDR3aa: CASGLVLGDRRNQPQHF
j_gene: TRBJ2-7; abundance: once; d_gene: TRBD1; v_gene: TRBV27; CDR3nt: TGTGCCAGCAGTTCACCGAGGGACAGAACCGGCGAGCAGTACTTC; CDR3aa: CASSSPRDRTGEQYF
j_gene: TRBJ1-2; abundance: NA; d_gene: TRBD1; v_gene: TRBV7-9; CDR3nt: TGTGCCAGCAGCCCGGGGACAGGGGTGTACTATGGCTACACCTTC; CDR3aa: CASSPGTGVYYGYTF
j_gene: TRBJ1-5; abundance: NA; d_gene: NA; v_gene: TRBV10-3; CDR3nt: TGTGCCATCAGTGAGGGGATAAGCAGTGTCAATCAGCCCCAGCATTTT; CDR3aa: CAISEGISSVNQPQHF
j_gene: TRBJ1-1; abundance: NA; d_gene: NA; v_gene: TRBV19; CDR3nt: TGTGCCAGTAGTGCAAACAGGGCCTCGAACACTGAAGCTTTCTTT; CDR3aa: CASSANRASNTEAFF
j_gene: TRBJ2-5; abundance: once; d_gene: TRBD1; v_gene: TRBV14; CDR3nt: TGTGCCAGCAGCCAAGTTTGGACAGGGGGAGAGACCCAGTACTTC; CDR3aa: CASSQVWTGGETQYF
j_gene: TRBJ2-7; abundance: NA; d_gene: TRBD2; v_gene: TRBV4-2; CDR3nt: TGTGCCAGCAGCCAAAATAAGGGACTAGTGGAGCAGTACTTC; CDR3aa: CASSQNKGLVEQYF
j_gene: TRBJ2-1; abundance: NA; d_gene: TRBD2; v_gene: TRBV7-6; CDR3nt: TGTGCCAGCAGCTTATTGGCTAGCGGATACAATGAGCAGTTCTTC; CDR3aa: CASSLLASGYNEQFF
j_gene: TRBJ1-1; abundance: NA; d_gene: NA; v_gene: TRBV19; CDR3nt: TGTGCCAGTAACTCGAGGACAGATAACACTGAAGCTTTCTTT; CDR3aa: CASNSRTDNTEAFF
j_gene: TRBJ2-5; abundance: NA; d_gene: NA; v_gene: TRBV7-9; CDR3nt: TGTGCCAGCAGCTCGTTGGACAGTCAAGAGACCCAGTACTTC; CDR3aa: CASSSLDSQETQYF
j_gene: TRBJ2-3; abundance: NA; d_gene: NA; v_gene: TRBV19; CDR3nt: TGTGCCAGTACCAGTATAGGGGGAGGGCCGGATACGCAGTATTTT; CDR3aa: CASTSIGGGPDTQYF
j_gene: TRBJ2-7; abundance: NA; d_gene: TRBD1; v_gene: TRBV6-5; CDR3nt: TGTGCCAGCAAAGGGAGGAGGGACAGGGCCTACGAGCAGTACTTC; CDR3aa: CASKGRRDRAYEQYF
j_gene: TRBJ2-7; abundance: NA; d_gene: TRBD2; v_gene: TRBV7-9; CDR3nt: TGTGCCAGCAGCTTAGCCGAGACTAGCGAGTTCTACGAGCAGTACTTC; CDR3aa: CASSLAETSEFYEQYF
j_gene: TRBJ1-5; abundance: NA; d_gene: NA; v_gene: TRBV9; CDR3nt: TGTGCCAGCAGCGTAGGGGGTAGCAATCAGCCCCAGCATTTT; CDR3aa: CASSVGGSNQPQHF
j_gene: TRBJ2-3; abundance: NA; d_gene: TRBD2; v_gene: TRBV9; CDR3nt: TGTGCCAGCAGCGTAGCTGGGACTAGCGGAATGGTAACAGATACGCAGTATTTT; CDR3aa: CASSVAGTSGMVTDTQYF
j_gene: TRBJ1-5; abundance: NA; d_gene: NA; v_gene: TRBV7-8; CDR3nt: TGTGCCAGCAGCTTCACAGCTAGCAATCAGCCCCAGCATTTT; CDR3aa: CASSFTASNQPQHF
j_gene: TRBJ1-1; abundance: NA; d_gene: NA; v_gene: TRBV7-9; CDR3nt: TGTGCCAGCAGCTTAATCTTAGGGGGTGAAGCTTTCTTT; CDR3aa: CASSLILGGEAFF
j_gene: TRBJ2-7; abundance: NA; d_gene: TRBD1; v_gene: TRBV7-9; CDR3nt: TGTGCCAGCAGCTTAGTGTTGACAGGGGGCGAGCAGTACTTC; CDR3aa: CASSLVLTGGEQYF
j_gene: TRBJ2-1; abundance: NA; d_gene: NA; v_gene: TRBV19; CDR3nt: TGTGCCAGTAGTATGTCCATAGTTTATGAGCAGTTCTTC; CDR3aa: CASSMSIVYEQFF
j_gene: TRBJ1-5; abundance: NA; d_gene: NA; v_gene: TRBV27; CDR3nt: TGTGCCAGCGGCCGATGGCCCCAGCATTTT; CDR3aa: CASGRWPQHF
j_gene: TRBJ1-2; abundance: once; d_gene: NA; v_gene: TRBV30; CDR3nt: TGTGCCTGCCCCGGCAGCAGTGGCTACACCTTC; CDR3aa: CACPGSSGYTF
j_gene: TRBJ1-5; abundance: NA; d_gene: NA; v_gene: TRBV4-1; CDR3nt: TGCGCCAGCAGCCAAGATAAGGGGTCAGGGGAAGGTCAGCCCCAGCATTTT; CDR3aa: CASSQDKGSGEGQPQHF
j_gene: TRBJ1-1; abundance: few; d_gene: NA; v_gene: TRBV9; CDR3nt: TGTGCCAGCAGCCCCCGCGTTGGCACTGAAGCTTTCTTT; CDR3aa: CASSPRVGTEAFF
j_gene: TRBJ1-5; abundance: NA; d_gene: NA; v_gene: TRBV11-2; CDR3nt: TGTGCCAGCAGCCTGGGGCTCCTTGGCAATCAGCCCCAGCATTTT; CDR3aa: CASSLGLLGNQPQHF
j_gene: TRBJ1-1; abundance: NA; d_gene: NA; v_gene: TRBV27; CDR3nt: TGTGCCAGCAGTCCCCCCGGGGATGTAAGCTCAGGCACTGAAGCTTTCTTT; CDR3aa: CASSPPGDVSSGTEAFF
j_gene: TRBJ2-3; abundance: NA; d_gene: NA; v_gene: TRBV5-1; CDR3nt: TGCGCCAGCACTAAGTCGGGAGTAAGGGCAGATACGCAGTATTTT; CDR3aa: CASTKSGVRADTQYF
j_gene: TRBJ2-7; abundance: NA; d_gene: TRBD2; v_gene: TRBV5-4; CDR3nt: TGTGCCAGCAGCGGGGAGGGGCGGCTTGTGGGGTCCTACGAGCAGTACTTC; CDR3aa: CASSGEGRLVGSYEQYF
j_gene: TRBJ1-2; abundance: NA; d_gene: NA; v_gene: TRBV9; CDR3nt: TGTGCCAGCAGCGTAGAGGGCTACCGCGGTGGCTACACCTTC; CDR3aa: CASSVEGYRGGYTF
j_gene: TRBJ1-5; abundance: once; d_gene: NA; v_gene: TRBV4-1; CDR3nt: TGCGCCAGCAGCCCCCGACAGTCCCTTAGCAATCAGCCCCAGCATTTT; CDR3aa: CASSPRQSLSNQPQHF
j_gene: TRBJ1-5; abundance: NA; d_gene: NA; v_gene: TRBV19; CDR3nt: TGTGCCAGTAGTATAGGTCGCGGGCGCAGCAATCAGCCCCAGCATTTT; CDR3aa: CASSIGRGRSNQPQHF
j_gene: TRBJ1-1; abundance: NA; d_gene: TRBD1; v_gene: TRBV10-2; CDR3nt: TGCGCCAGCAGTGAGTCTCCTACGGGACAGGGAGATTTGAACACTGAAGCTTTCTTT; CDR3aa: CASSESPTGQGDLNTEAFF
j_gene: TRBJ2-7; abundance: once; d_gene: TRBD2; v_gene: TRBV5-4; CDR3nt: TGTGCCAGCAGCTTGGGAGATTACAGGCGGGAGCCTGCCTACGAGCAGTACTTC; CDR3aa: CASSLGDYRREPAYEQYF
j_gene: TRBJ1-5; abundance: NA; d_gene: NA; v_gene: TRBV7-2; CDR3nt: TGTGCCAGCAGCCGCTGGACGGGATATAGCAATCAGCCCCAGCATTTT; CDR3aa: CASSRWTGYSNQPQHF
j_gene: TRBJ2-7; abundance: once; d_gene: TRBD2; v_gene: TRBV5-1; CDR3nt: TGCGCCAGCAGCCTCCGGACCGGGACTAGAAACCGTCTCTACGAGCAGTACTTC; CDR3aa: CASSLRTGTRNRLYEQYF
j_gene: TRBJ2-7; abundance: NA; d_gene: TRBD1; v_gene: TRBV11-3; CDR3nt: TGTGCCAGCAGCACCCGGACAGGGTTCTACGAGCAGTACTTC; CDR3aa: CASSTRTGFYEQYF
j_gene: TRBJ1-2; abundance: NA; d_gene: NA; v_gene: TRBV27; CDR3nt: TGTGCCAGCAGTTATAGCAGCCCCGAATCCTATGGCTACACCTTC; CDR3aa: CASSYSSPESYGYTF
j_gene: TRBJ2-7; abundance: NA; d_gene: TRBD2; v_gene: TRBV19; CDR3nt: TGTGCCAGTAGTTCCGGGACTAGCGCTACCTACGAGCAGTACTTC; CDR3aa: CASSSGTSATYEQYF
j_gene: TRBJ2-4; abundance: once; d_gene: TRBD1; v_gene: TRBV6-1; CDR3nt: TGTGCCAGCAGTGAAGAGGTGGGAAACAGGGGGGAGAACATTCAGTACTTC; CDR3aa: CASSEEVGNRGENIQYF
j_gene: TRBJ2-5; abundance: once; d_gene: NA; v_gene: TRBV6-6; CDR3nt: TGTGCCAGCAGTTACCTGGGGCCGGAGACCCAGTACTTC; CDR3aa: CASSYLGPETQYF
j_gene: TRBJ2-7; abundance: NA; d_gene: NA; v_gene: TRBV5-1; CDR3nt: TGCGCCAGCAGCACCCGGACGCGTTACGAGCAGTACTTC; CDR3aa: CASSTRTRYEQYF
j_gene: TRBJ2-7; abundance: NA; d_gene: NA; v_gene: TRBV6-6; CDR3nt: TGTGCCAGCAGTTACACTGGGGGACGGGCCTACGAGCAGTACTTC; CDR3aa: CASSYTGGRAYEQYF
j_gene: TRBJ2-1; abundance: NA; d_gene: TRBD1; v_gene: TRBV9; CDR3nt: TGTGCCAGCAGCGTAGGCGGATTCCGGGACAGTACTCAGTTCTTC; CDR3aa: CASSVGGFRDSTQFF
j_gene: TRBJ1-1; abundance: NA; d_gene: NA; v_gene: TRBV11-2; CDR3nt: TGTGCCAGCAGCGACGCTGGAACTGAAGCTTTCTTT; CDR3aa: CASSDAGTEAFF
j_gene: TRBJ2-7; abundance: NA; d_gene: NA; v_gene: TRBV10-3; CDR3nt: TGTGCCATGACCTCAGGGGCGGACTCCTACGAGCAGTACTTC; CDR3aa: CAMTSGADSYEQYF
j_gene: TRBJ2-1; abundance: NA; d_gene: NA; v_gene: TRBV7-3; CDR3nt: TGTGCCAGCAGCTTAGAGGCGAACTCCTACAATGAGCAGTTCTTC; CDR3aa: CASSLEANSYNEQFF
j_gene: TRBJ2-5; abundance: NA; d_gene: NA; v_gene: TRBV12-5; CDR3nt: TGTGCTAGTGCGCAGCAAGAGACCCAGTACTTC; CDR3aa: CASAQQETQYF
j_gene: TRBJ2-5; abundance: once; d_gene: TRBD2; v_gene: TRBV11-3; CDR3nt: TGTGCCAGCAGCTTGGGACTAGCATCGGAGACCCAGTACTTC; CDR3aa: CASSLGLASETQYF
j_gene: TRBJ2-1; abundance: NA; d_gene: NA; v_gene: TRBV27; CDR3nt: TGTGCCTCATTATCCCGAGTTCACAATGAGCAGTTCTTC; CDR3aa: CASLSRVHNEQFF
j_gene: TRBJ1-2; abundance: NA; d_gene: TRBD1; v_gene: TRBV7-9; CDR3nt: TGTGCCAGCAGCTCCGCCGGGACAGGGCCTAACTATGGCTACACCTTC; CDR3aa: CASSSAGTGPNYGYTF